The rows below give T cell receptor beta chains drawn from one sample of a study of control samples from healthy donors and cancer patients. The protocol was immunoSEQ multiplex PCR, while the TCRdb copy is restricted to in-frame clones and leaves out a portion. The table records fewer than 65,000 clones, approximately 89% of them present only once. Source material: PBMCs. Receptor source: a man aged 40-49 years with colorectal cancer. Both conserved end residues are part of each CDR3. A D gene is named only where the DNA matches it firmly. The listing skips clone size in some rows; elsewhere it reads once, few, many or a size class.

clone_size,v_call,d_call,j_call,cdr3_aa,cdr3_nt
.,TRBV4-1,TRBD1,TRBJ2-2,CASSRGTGWTGELFF,TGCGCCAGCAGCCGCGGGACAGGGTGGACCGGGGAGCTGTTTTTT
.,TRBV18,.,TRBJ1-1,CASSAGDTRPEAFF,TGTGCCAGCTCGGCGGGGGACACCCGACCTGAAGCTTTCTTT
.,TRBV4-1,.,TRBJ2-7,CASSRIGTGSYEQYF,TGCGCCAGCAGCCGGATCGGGACCGGTTCCTACGAGCAGTACTTC
.,TRBV2,TRBD2,TRBJ2-5,CATAGLAAKQETQYF,TGTGCCACCGCGGGACTAGCGGCCAAGCAAGAGACCCAGTACTTC
few,TRBV10-1,.,TRBJ1-2,CASSPGRGSYAYGYTF,TGCGCCAGCAGCCCCGGGCGGGGTTCCTACGCCTATGGCTACACCTTC
.,TRBV29-1,.,TRBJ2-3,CSVEGWGRLGTDTQYF,TGCAGCGTGGAAGGTTGGGGACGACTCGGCACAGATACGCAGTATTTT
once,TRBV5-1,.,TRBJ2-6,CASSLIGAGANVLTF,TGCGCCAGCAGCTTAATCGGAGCTGGGGCCAACGTCCTGACTTTC
.,TRBV3-1/TRBV3-2,TRBD2,TRBJ2-3,CASSLTSGTRDTQYF,TGTGCCAGCAGCCTTACTAGCGGGACAAGAGATACGCAGTATTTT
.,TRBV6-5,.,TRBJ2-7,CASSQRQETYEQYF,TGTGCCAGCAGCCAAAGACAGGAAACCTACGAGCAGTACTTC
.,TRBV30,.,TRBJ1-2,CALSGSLPNYGYTF,TGTGCCCTTTCGGGCAGTCTACCTAACTATGGCTACACCTTC
.,TRBV4-2,.,TRBJ2-3,CASSHGRDLPLVTDTQYF,TGTGCCAGCAGCCATGGACGCGACTTACCTCTCGTCACAGATACGCAGTATTTT
.,TRBV7-2,TRBD2,TRBJ2-3,CASSNIPGLAYTDTQYF,TGTGCCAGCAGCAATATTCCGGGACTAGCGTACACAGATACGCAGTATTTT
.,TRBV5-4,.,TRBJ1-1,CASSPRRARTEAFF,TGTGCCAGCAGCCCACGTCGGGCAAGGACTGAAGCTTTCTTT
.,TRBV5-1,TRBD1,TRBJ1-2,CASSDREKTPNYGYTF,TGCGCCAGCAGCGACAGGGAGAAAACCCCTAACTATGGCTACACCTTC
.,TRBV7-9,TRBD1,TRBJ2-1,CASSFRDSSSYNEQFF,TGTGCCAGCAGCTTCCGGGACAGTAGCTCCTACAATGAGCAGTTCTTC
.,TRBV5-1,.,TRBJ2-7,CASSPGPTYEQYF,TGCGCCAGCAGCCCTGGACCTACCTACGAGCAGTACTTC
.,TRBV9,.,TRBJ2-7,CASSVDPGAVEQYF,TGTGCCAGCAGCGTAGATCCGGGAGCCGTCGAGCAGTACTTC
.,TRBV7-2,.,TRBJ2-7,CASSPGVNIGEQYF,TGTGCCAGCAGTCCCGGGGTCAACATCGGGGAGCAGTACTTC
.,TRBV28,.,TRBJ1-1,CASSLYLGSVTEAFF,TGTGCCAGCAGTTTATACCTGGGGTCGGTAACTGAAGCTTTCTTT
.,TRBV24-1,TRBD1,TRBJ2-1,CATAPTGGNYNEQFF,TGTGCCACCGCACCCACAGGGGGTAACTACAATGAGCAGTTCTTC
.,TRBV19,.,TRBJ1-2,CASSPSMWGTRERKSYGYTF,TGTGCCAGTAGTCCTAGTATGTGGGGGACAAGGGAGAGAAAAAGCTATGGCTACACCTTC
.,TRBV14,TRBD1,TRBJ1-6,CASSPLDRVGNSPLHF,TGTGCCAGCAGCCCGCTGGACAGGGTCGGGAATTCACCCCTCCACTTT
.,TRBV6-6,.,TRBJ2-2,CASRSGYQPGELFF,TGTGCCAGCAGATCTGGGTATCAGCCCGGGGAGCTGTTTTTT
.,TRBV9,.,TRBJ2-1,CASSSTGLPNEQFF,TGTGCCAGCAGCTCTACGGGACTCCCCAATGAGCAGTTCTTC
.,TRBV21-1,.,TRBJ1-1,CASSTSDNEAFF,TGTGCCAGCAGCACCAGCGACAATGAAGCTTTCTTT
.,TRBV6-1,TRBD2,TRBJ2-5,CASSDGLAGGQETQYF,TGTGCCAGCAGTGATGGGCTAGCGGGGGGACAAGAGACCCAGTACTTC
.,TRBV5-6,TRBD2,TRBJ2-3,CASSAPGLALPRGSQYF,TGTGCCAGCAGCGCCCCGGGACTAGCGTTACCACGCGGATCGCAGTATTTT
.,TRBV18,.,TRBJ1-5,CASSRTEVSNQPQHF,TGTGCCAGCTCGAGGACAGAGGTTAGCAATCAGCCCCAGCATTTT
.,TRBV18,.,TRBJ1-2,CASSPRLTENYGYTF,TGTGCCAGCTCACCACGGCTGACTGAGAACTATGGCTACACCTTC